This is a list of T cell receptor beta chains from one sample in a study of blood T cells in healthy people across ages. TCRdb used MiXCR to reprocess the 5' RACE reads, holding one entry per CDR3 protein. Seen here are some 1.5 million distinct CDR3 sequences, about 28% observed once, and the top ten hold less than 9.5%. Sequencing used blood. The receptors here all came from a woman in her twenties or thirties in good health. CDR3s include the opening cysteine and the closing phenylalanine or tryptophan. A D gene is named only where the DNA matches it firmly. Size is stated for part of the rows, as once, few or many counts, or as a class when the clone is expanded.

>many|NA|TRBV10-3|TRBJ2-5
CAISDRQEETQYF
TGTGCCATCAGTGATAGACAGGAAGAGACCCAGTACTTC
>few|NA|TRBV28|TRBJ2-5
CASRGTWGGAETQYF
TGTGCCAGCAGGGGGACCTGGGGGGGCGCTGAGACCCAGTACTTC
>NA|NA|TRBV3-1|TRBJ2-1
CASSQDGGQQVVHGASYNEQFF
TGTGCCAGCAGCCAAGACGGGGGACAGCAAGTTGTGCATGGGGCCTCCTACAATGAGCAGTTCTTC
>NA|NA|TRBV7-2|TRBJ2-1
CASSLGSDGNEQFF
TGTGCCAGCAGCTTAGGGTCAGATGGGAATGAGCAGTTCTTC
>NA|NA|TRBV3-1|TRBJ2-1
CASSPNWGAGEQFF
TGTGCCAGCAGCCCTAACTGGGGGGCGGGTGAGCAGTTCTTC
>NA|NA|TRBV7-9|TRBJ2-3
CASSLGRDPDTQYF
TGTGCCAGCAGCTTAGGCAGGGACCCAGATACGCAGTATTTT
>NA|TRBD1|TRBV5-1|TRBJ1-1
CASSPDRGQVSEAFF
TGCGCCAGCAGCCCAGACAGGGGGCAAGTATCTGAAGCTTTCTTT
>few|NA|TRBV7-2|TRBJ2-3
CASSLASRGGDTQYF
TGTGCCAGCAGCTTAGCGTCCAGGGGGGGAGATACGCAGTATTTT
>NA|NA|TRBV21-1|TRBJ1-5
CASSSTGISDQPQHF
TGTGCCAGCAGCAGTACAGGGATTAGCGATCAGCCCCAGCATTTT
>NA|NA|TRBV7-9|TRBJ2-7
CASSLSGTVPYEQYF
TGTGCCAGCAGCCTTTCCGGGACCGTACCCTACGAGCAGTACTTC
>once|TRBD1|TRBV6-5|TRBJ1-2
CAGSKDRKNYGYTF
TGTGCCGGCAGTAAGGACAGGAAAAACTATGGCTACACCTTC
>NA|TRBD1|TRBV12-3/TRBV12-4|TRBJ2-3
CASSPNRGGTDTQYF
TGTGCCAGCAGCCCGAACAGGGGGGGCACAGATACGCAGTATTTT
>once|TRBD2|TRBV20-1|TRBJ2-1
CSARAPSGAYNEQFF
TGCAGTGCTAGAGCCCCTAGCGGGGCTTACAATGAGCAGTTCTTC
>NA|NA|TRBV6-6|TRBJ1-2
CASGYQDSEMGGYTF
TGTGCCAGCGGTTACCAGGACAGCGAAATGGGTGGCTACACCTTC
>NA|NA|TRBV3-1|TRBJ2-5
CASSKAPPEGKTQYF
TGTGCCAGCAGCAAAGCCCCCCCCGAGGGCAAGACCCAGTACTTC
>many|TRBD1|TRBV20-1|TRBJ2-4
CSARGTGVILQYF
TGCAGTGCTAGAGGGACAGGGGTCATTCTCCAGTACTTC
>few|NA|TRBV20-1|TRBJ1-1
CSASLVDTEAFF
TGCAGTGCTAGTCTCGTTGACACTGAAGCTTTCTTT
>few|TRBD1|TRBV7-6|TRBJ1-2
CASSLTGGLAGYTF
TGTGCCAGCAGCTTGACAGGGGGTCTGGCTGGCTACACCTTC
>NA|TRBD1|TRBV6-2/TRBV6-3|TRBJ2-5
CAGRTGTGGRRGETQYF
TGTGCCGGCAGAACCGGGACAGGGGGACGAAGGGGCGAGACCCAGTACTTC
>few|NA|TRBV18|TRBJ2-3
CASSRETSTDTQYF
TGTGCCAGCTCACGGGAAACTAGCACAGATACGCAGTATTTT
>few|NA|TRBV28|TRBJ2-7
CASSLLTLSYEQYF
TGTGCCAGCAGTTTACTCACACTCTCCTACGAGCAGTACTTC
>NA|NA|TRBV5-1|TRBJ1-4
CASSSVGTSNEKLFF
TGCGCCAGCAGCTCCGTTGGGACCTCTAATGAAAAACTGTTTTTT
>many|NA|TRBV2|TRBJ1-2
CASSEEQGYGYTF
TGCGCCAGCAGTGAGGAACAGGGCTATGGCTACACCTTC
>NA|NA|TRBV2|TRBJ2-5
CASRVGSGGQETQYF
TGTGCCAGCAGGGTCGGAAGTGGGGGCCAAGAGACCCAGTACTTC
>NA|NA|TRBV20-1|TRBJ2-3
CSALAGYSLDLITSTDTQYF
TGCAGTGCTCTAGCTGGTTACAGTCTAGACCTTATTACTAGCACAGATACGCAGTATTTT
>NA|TRBD2|TRBV7-2|TRBJ2-1
CASSLLSGTSGRWDNEQFF
TGTGCCAGCAGCTTACTCAGCGGGACTAGCGGGAGATGGGACAATGAGCAGTTCTTC
>few|NA|TRBV20-1|TRBJ2-1
CSGVQADGGSEQFF
TGCAGTGGGGTACAGGCTGACGGGGGCTCTGAGCAGTTCTTC
>NA|NA|TRBV27|TRBJ2-6
CASSLGPRGALSGANVLTF
TGTGCCAGCAGTTTAGGACCCAGGGGGGCCCTCTCAGGGGCCAACGTCCTGACTTTC
>few|TRBD1|TRBV20-1|TRBJ2-2
CSARTGQGSGELFF
TGCAGTGCTAGAACGGGACAGGGGTCCGGGGAGCTGTTTTTT
>NA|TRBD2|TRBV27|TRBJ2-3
CASSPARGGADTQYF
TGTGCCAGCAGTCCGGCCCGCGGGGGTGCAGATACGCAGTATTTT
>NA|TRBD2|TRBV24-1|TRBJ2-1
CATSESGRGNEQFF
TGTGCCACCAGTGAGAGCGGGAGAGGGAATGAGCAGTTCTTC
>many|TRBD2|TRBV20-1|TRBJ2-7
CSAERGRAGEQYF
TGCAGTGCGGAAAGAGGGAGAGCGGGAGAGCAGTACTTC
>NA|NA|TRBV11-2|TRBJ2-1
CASSLAGSAHEQFF
TGTGCCAGCAGCTTAGCGGGTTCAGCGCATGAGCAGTTCTTC